The T cell receptor beta chain under discussion was sequenced for a study of sequential checkpoint blockade in melanoma. Across the whole study: Randomization was 1:1 between first-line nivolumab→ipilimumab and ipilimumab→nivolumab.

This clone was recorded only once. Regarding treatment: randomized to nivolumab then ipilimumab (arm A) or the reverse (arm B). The germline V gene has CDR1 SGHDT and CDR2 YYEEEE. V shed 5 bases, J shed 8 bases, and the junction held 16 bases outside the gene matches. This CDR3 has 17 amino acids. TCRdb's copy holds only in-frame clones and misses some; the assay was immunoSEQ multiplex PCR. Here the sample spans 20,000 to 25,000 clones, around 70% being singletons. The rearrangement links TRBV5-6 to TRBJ1-4, with 9 bases that match TRBD1. The sample consisted of CD8+ T cells sorted from blood (inferred from file names), taken from a patient given nivolumab and ipilimumab in sequence. The receptor comes from a human donor with melanoma. The CDR3 coding sequence is TGTGCCAGCAGTTACCCACCGGGACAGGGTCAGGAAGAAAAACTGTTTTTT. Amino acids: CASSYPPGQGQEEKLFF.